The clone carrying this TCR beta chain was observed a handful of times. Profiling relied on immunoSEQ multiplex PCR, and the TCRdb table lists in-frame clones only, not all of them. The data hold around 250,000 clones, with around 86% observed a single time. The sample is drawn from a study of blood T cell repertoires in COVID-19. What was sequenced was PBMCs or T cells enriched from blood (not recorded which). This TCR came from a woman between 50 and 59 years old who had recovered from COVID-19.

The CDR3 is CASRPQGVSGYTF. The CDR3 region has the DNA TGTGCCAGCAGGCCTCAGGGGGTCAGTGGCTACACCTTC. The rearrangement joins TRBV2 to TRBJ1-2, with 7 nucleotides matching TRBD1. The CDR3 has 13 residues. Trimming at V came to 6 bases and at J to 7 bases, leaving 8 bases not matched to a gene. The V gene's germline CDR1 is SNHLY and CDR2 FYNNEI.